The text below deals with one T cell receptor (beta chain). Everyone who took part was roughly 18 to 89 years old, and they came from fewer than 25 US areas. Each participant's cohort was designated according to participant-reported clinical history. It was within 2 weeks before study entry that exposed participants met a COVID-19 case. The source of the sample is a study of blood T cell repertoires in COVID-19. Across the study: Material from acute and convalescent COVID-19 was sourced from the United States, Italy and Spain.

Germline V gene data show CDR1 as PRHDT and CDR2 as FYEKMQ (reference sequence). The CDR3 totals 16 residues. With V trimmed by 4 bases and J by 1 base, 4 bases remained unmatched. Clones were sequenced by immunoSEQ multiplex PCR, and TCRdb holds only the in-frame ones, with some missing. The sample lists 250,000 or so clones, 85% occurring once. This sequence joins TRBV13 and TRBJ2-3; TRBD2 aligns across 11 bases. The sequence derives from a woman in her forties or fifties who had been exposed to COVID-19. The material sequenced was PBMCs or T cells enriched from blood (not recorded which). For the CDR3, the DNA is TGTGCCAGCAGCTCTAAACTAGCGGGGGGCACAGATACGCAGTATTTT. This translates into CASSSKLAGGTDTQYF.